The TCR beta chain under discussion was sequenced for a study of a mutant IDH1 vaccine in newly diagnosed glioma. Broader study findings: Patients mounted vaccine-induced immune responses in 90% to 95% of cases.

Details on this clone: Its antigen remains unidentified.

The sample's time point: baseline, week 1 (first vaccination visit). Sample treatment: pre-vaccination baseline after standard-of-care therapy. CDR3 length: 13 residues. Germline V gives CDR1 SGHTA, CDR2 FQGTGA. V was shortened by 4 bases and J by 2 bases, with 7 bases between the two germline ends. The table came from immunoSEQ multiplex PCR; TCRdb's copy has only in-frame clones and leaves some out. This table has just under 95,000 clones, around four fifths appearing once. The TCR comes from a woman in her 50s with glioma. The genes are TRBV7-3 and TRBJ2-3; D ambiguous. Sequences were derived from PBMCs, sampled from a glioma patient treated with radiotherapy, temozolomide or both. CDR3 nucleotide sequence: TGTGCCAGCAGCTCTCGCTTCACAGATACGCAGTATTTT. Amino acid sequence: CASSSRFTDTQYF.